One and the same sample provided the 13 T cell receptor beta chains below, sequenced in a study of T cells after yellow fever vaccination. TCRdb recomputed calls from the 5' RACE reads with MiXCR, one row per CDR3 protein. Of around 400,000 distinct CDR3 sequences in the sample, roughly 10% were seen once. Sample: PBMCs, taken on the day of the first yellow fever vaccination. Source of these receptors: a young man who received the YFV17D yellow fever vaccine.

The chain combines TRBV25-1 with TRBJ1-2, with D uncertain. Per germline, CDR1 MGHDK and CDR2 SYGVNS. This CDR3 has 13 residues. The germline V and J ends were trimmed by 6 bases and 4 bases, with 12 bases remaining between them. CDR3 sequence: CASSQTNSYGYTF. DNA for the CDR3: TGTGCCAGCAGCCAAACGAACAGCTATGGCTACACCTTC.

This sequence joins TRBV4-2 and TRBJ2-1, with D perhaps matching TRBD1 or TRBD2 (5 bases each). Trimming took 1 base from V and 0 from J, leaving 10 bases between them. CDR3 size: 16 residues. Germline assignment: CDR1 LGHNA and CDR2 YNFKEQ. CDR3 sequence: CASSQGGRTSYNEQFF. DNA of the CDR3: TGTGCCAGCAGCCAAGGGGGGAGAACCTCCTACAATGAGCAGTTCTTC.

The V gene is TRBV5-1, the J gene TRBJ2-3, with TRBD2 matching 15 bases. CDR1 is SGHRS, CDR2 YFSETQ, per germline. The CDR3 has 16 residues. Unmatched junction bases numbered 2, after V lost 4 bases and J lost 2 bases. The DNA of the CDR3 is TGCGCCAGCAGCGGGACTAGCGGGGGGACCACAGATACGCAGTATTTT. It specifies CASSGTSGGTTDTQYF.

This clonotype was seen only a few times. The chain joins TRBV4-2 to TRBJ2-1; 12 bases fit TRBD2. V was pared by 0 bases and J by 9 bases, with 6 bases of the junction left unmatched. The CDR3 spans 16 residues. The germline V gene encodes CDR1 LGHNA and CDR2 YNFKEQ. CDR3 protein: CASSQDLAGGPTEQFF. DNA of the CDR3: TGTGCCAGCAGCCAAGATCTAGCGGGGGGGCCGACTGAGCAGTTCTTC.

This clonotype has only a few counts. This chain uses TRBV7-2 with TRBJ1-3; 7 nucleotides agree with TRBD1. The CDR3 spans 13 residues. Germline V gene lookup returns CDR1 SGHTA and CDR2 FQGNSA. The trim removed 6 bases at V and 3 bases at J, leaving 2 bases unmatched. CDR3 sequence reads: CASSTGDGNTIYF. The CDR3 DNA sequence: TGTGCCAGCAGTACAGGGGATGGAAACACCATATATTTT.

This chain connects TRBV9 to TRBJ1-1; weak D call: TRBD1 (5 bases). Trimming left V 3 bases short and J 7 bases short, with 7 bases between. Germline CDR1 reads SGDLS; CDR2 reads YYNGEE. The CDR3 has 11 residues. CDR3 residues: CASSGDGEAFF. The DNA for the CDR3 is TGTGCCAGCAGCGGGGACGGTGAAGCTTTCTTT.

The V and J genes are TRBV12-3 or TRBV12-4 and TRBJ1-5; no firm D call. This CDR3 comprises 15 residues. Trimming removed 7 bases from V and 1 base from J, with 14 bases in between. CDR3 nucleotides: TGTGCCAGCATCGAAAGTTGGGGAAGCAATCAGCCCCAGCATTTT. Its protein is CASIESWGSNQPQHF.

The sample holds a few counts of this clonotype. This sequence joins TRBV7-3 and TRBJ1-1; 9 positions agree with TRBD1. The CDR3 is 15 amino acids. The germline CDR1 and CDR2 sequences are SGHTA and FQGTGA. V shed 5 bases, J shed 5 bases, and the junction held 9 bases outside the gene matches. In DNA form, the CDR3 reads TGTGCCAGCAGCCTTAACAGGGGGCGGAGAACTGAAGCTTTCTTT. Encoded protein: CASSLNRGRRTEAFF.

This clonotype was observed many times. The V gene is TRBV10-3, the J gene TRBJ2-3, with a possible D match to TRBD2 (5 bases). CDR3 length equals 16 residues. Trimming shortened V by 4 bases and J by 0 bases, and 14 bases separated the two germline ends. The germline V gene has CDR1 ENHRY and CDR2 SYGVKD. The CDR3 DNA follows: TGTGCCATCAGTGGTATAGGAGCGGCTAGCACAGATACGCAGTATTTT. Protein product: CAISGIGAASTDTQYF.

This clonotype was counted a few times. The CDR3 spells CATSLGGSNQPQHF. The CDR3, as DNA: TGTGCCACCTCCCTCGGGGGGAGCAATCAGCCCCAGCATTTT. The genes are TRBV24-1 and TRBJ1-5; D might be TRBD1 (5 bases). From germline, CDR1 is KGHDR and CDR2 SFDVKD. V was clipped by 9 bases and J by 1 base, with 12 bases between them. The length of the CDR3 is 14 residues.

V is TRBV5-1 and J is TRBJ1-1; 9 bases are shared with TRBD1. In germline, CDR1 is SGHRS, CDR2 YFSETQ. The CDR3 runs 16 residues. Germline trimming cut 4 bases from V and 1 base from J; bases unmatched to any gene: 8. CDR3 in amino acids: CASSPPKTGGNTEAFF. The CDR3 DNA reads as TGCGCCAGCAGCCCACCCAAGACAGGGGGGAACACTGAAGCTTTCTTT.

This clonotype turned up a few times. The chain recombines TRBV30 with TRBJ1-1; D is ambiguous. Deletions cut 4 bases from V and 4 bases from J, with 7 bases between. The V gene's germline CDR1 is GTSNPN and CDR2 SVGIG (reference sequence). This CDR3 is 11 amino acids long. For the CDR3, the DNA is TGTGCCTGGAACTGGGGCACTGAAGCTTTCTTT. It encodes CAWNWGTEAFF. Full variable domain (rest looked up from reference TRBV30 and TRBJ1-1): SQTIHQWPATLVQPVGSPLSLECTVEGTSNPNLYWYRQAAGRGLQLLFYSVGIGQISSEVPQNLSASRPQDRQFILSSKKLLLSDSGFYLCAWNWGTEAFFGQGTRLTVV.

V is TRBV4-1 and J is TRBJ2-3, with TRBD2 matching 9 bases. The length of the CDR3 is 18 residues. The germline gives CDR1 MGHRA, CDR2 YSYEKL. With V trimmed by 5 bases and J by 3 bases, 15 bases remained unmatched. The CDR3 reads CASSAELAGPLVTDTQYF. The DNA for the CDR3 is TGCGCCAGCAGCGCAGAACTAGCGGGCCCGTTAGTGACAGATACGCAGTATTTT.